This T cell receptor (beta chain) was profiled in a study of T cells in localized non-small cell lung cancer. The study, taken as a whole, reports: Paired adjacent lung recovered a median roughly 54 of the top 100 tumor clones. Tumor showed lower T cell clonality than uninvolved adjacent lung, where it was highest. Heterogeneity within the tumor remains possible, as just one region underwent sequencing.

Remarks on this clone: The target antigen is unknown.

The V gene lost 5 bases and the J gene lost 4 bases, with 14 bases spanning the gap. The length of the CDR3 is 14 residues. Germline loops: CDR1 MNHNY, CDR2 SVGAGI (reference sequence). Repertoires were generated with immunoSEQ multiplex PCR, while TCRdb's copy carries only in-frame clones and drops some. This table holds about 28,000 clones, around 81% found once. This specimen was peripheral blood mononuclear cells, taken before any cancer treatment. The chain employs TRBV6-6 and TRBJ1-2; tentatively, D is TRBD1 (5 bases). This sequence originates from a man aged 40-75 years with stage III lung adenocarcinoma. CDR3 sequence reads: CASSAQLGAYGYTF. The CDR3 DNA sequence: TGTGCCAGCAGTGCCCAGTTAGGGGCCTATGGCTACACCTTC.